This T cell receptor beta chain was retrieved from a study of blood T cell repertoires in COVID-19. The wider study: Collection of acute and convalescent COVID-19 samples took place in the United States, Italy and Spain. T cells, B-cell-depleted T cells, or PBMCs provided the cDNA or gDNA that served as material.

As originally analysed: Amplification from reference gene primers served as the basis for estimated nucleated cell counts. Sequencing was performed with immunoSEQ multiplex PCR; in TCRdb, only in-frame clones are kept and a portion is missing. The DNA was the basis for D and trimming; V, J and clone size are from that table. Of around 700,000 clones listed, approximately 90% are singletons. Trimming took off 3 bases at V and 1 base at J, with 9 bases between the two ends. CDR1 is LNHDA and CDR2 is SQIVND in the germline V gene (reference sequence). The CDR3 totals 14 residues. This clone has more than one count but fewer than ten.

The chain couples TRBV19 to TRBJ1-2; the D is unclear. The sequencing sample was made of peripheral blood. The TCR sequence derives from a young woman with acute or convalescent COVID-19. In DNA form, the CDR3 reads TGTGCCAGTAGTATTTACGCAGTTAACTATGGCTACACCTTC. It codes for CASSIYAVNYGYTF.